Listed here are 10 T cell receptor beta chains from one sample, sequenced in a study of technical replicates of blood from a few donors. TCRdb's table, derived via immunoSEQ multiplex PCR, lists solely in-frame clones and lacks some. The sample includes about 93,000 clones, around 96% of them seen just once. The sequenced sample was T cells isolated from PBMCs. These receptors were collected from a human donor in good health.

The gene calls are TRBV7-3 and TRBJ2-1, with 9 bases matching TRBD1. Germline V lookup: CDR1 SGHTA, CDR2 FQGTGA. The CDR3 extends over 16 amino acids. The junction had 10 bases not matched to a gene; V was cut back by 5 bases and J by 5 bases. This CDR3 is CASSRTIGTGNNEQFF. The DNA of the CDR3 is TGTGCCAGCAGCCGAACCATTGGGACAGGGAACAATGAGCAGTTCTTC. Full variable domain (missing parts from reference TRBV7-3 and TRBJ2-1): GAGVSQTPSNKVTEKGKYVELRCDPISGHTALYWYRQSLGQGPEFLIYFQGTGAADDSGLPNDRFFAVRPEGSVSTLKIQRTERGDSAVYLCASSRTIGTGNNEQFFGPGTRLTVL.

V is TRBV4-1 and J is TRBJ1-4; 10 positions agree with TRBD1. The CDR3 is 16 residues long. Trimming at V came to 1 base and at J to 6 bases, leaving 5 bases not matched to a gene. Germline V CDR1 and CDR2: MGHRA, YSYEKL. CDR3 nucleotide sequence: TGCGCCAGCAGCCAAGCACAGACAGGGGGCGATGAAAAACTGTTTTTT. Encoded protein: CASSQAQTGGDEKLFF.

The chain has TRBV19 and TRBJ2-7, with TRBD2 matching over 7 bases. V was pared by 1 base and J by 0 bases, with 6 bases of the junction left unmatched. Germline CDR1 is LNHDA and CDR2 is SQIVND (reference sequence). The CDR3 extends over 16 amino acids. In DNA, the CDR3 is TGTGCCAGTAGTATAGTAGCGGGCGCGAGCTCCTACGAGCAGTACTTC. Protein sequence: CASSIVAGASSYEQYF.

The V call is TRBV9, the J call TRBJ2-2; no firm D call. Trimming took off 4 bases at V and 5 bases at J, with 3 bases between the two ends. Germline V CDR1 and CDR2: SGDLS, YYNGEE. This CDR3 spans 11 amino acids. The CDR3 bases are TGTGCCAGCAGCCTTACCGGGGAGCTGTTTTTT. Translated, it gives CASSLTGELFF.

This chain uses TRBV19 with TRBJ2-5; 11 bases are a match to TRBD2. CDR1 is LNHDA and CDR2 is SQIVND in the germline V gene (reference sequence). CDR3 length: 15 amino acids. With V trimmed by 7 bases and J by 2 bases, 6 bases remained unmatched. The CDR3 DNA sequence: TGTGCCAGTACAACCGGGACTAGCGGACAAGAGACCCAGTACTTC. It codes for CASTTGTSGQETQYF.

This clone appeared a single time. This CDR3 reads CASSSKQGVNQPQHF. The CDR3 bases are TGTGCCAGCAGTTCAAAACAGGGAGTCAATCAGCCCCAGCATTTT. The chain is built from TRBV6-6 and TRBJ1-5; D may be TRBD1 (6 bases). The CDR3 is made up of 15 amino acids. CDR1 is MNHNY and CDR2 is SVGAGI in the germline V gene (reference sequence). Trimming cost V 4 bases and J 3 bases, with 13 bases left between them.

The DNA for the CDR3 is TGTGCCAGCAGCTTCCCAGCGGGGAGTACTGGGGCCAACGTCCTGACTTTC. Amino acid sequence: CASSFPAGSTGANVLTF. The rearrangement uses TRBV7-9 and TRBJ2-6, with 7 bases that match TRBD2. CDR1 is SEHNR, CDR2 FQNEAQ, per germline (reference sequence). The CDR3 is made up of 17 amino acids. The ends lost 3 bases at V and 2 bases at J; junction bases unmatched: 7.

The genes are TRBV5-1 and TRBJ2-7, with TRBD2 matching 9 bases. The length of the CDR3 is 16 residues. V lost 1 base to trimming and J lost 3 bases; unmatched junction nucleotides: 8. The V gene's germline CDR1 is SGHRS and CDR2 YFSETQ. CDR3 region: CASSLITSGLYYEQYF. The CDR3 DNA follows: TGCGCCAGCAGCTTGATCACTAGCGGGCTATACTACGAGCAGTACTTC.

The chain couples TRBV6-1 to TRBJ1-5; 7 nucleotides match TRBD1. CDR3 length: 12 amino acids. CDR1 is MNHNS, CDR2 SASEGT, per germline. V was clipped by 11 bases and J by 5 bases; unmatched bases: 6. CDR3 sequence (DNA): TGTGCCGGGGGACAGAGAGATCAGCCCCAGCATTTT. Amino acids: CAGGQRDQPQHF.

The count of this clone is one. This rearrangement joins TRBV5-5 to TRBJ1-3; no definite D call. Germline V gene sequence: CDR1 SGHKS, CDR2 YYEKEE (reference sequence). This CDR3 contains 14 residues. V dropped 4 bases and J dropped 4 bases, with 12 bases sitting between them. The CDR3 DNA follows: TGTGCCAGCAGCGCGGGAGGTTCCGGAAACACCATATATTTT. The encoded protein is CASSAGGSGNTIYF.